This T cell receptor (beta chain) was obtained from a study of cytomegalovirus exposure and HLA in healthy donors. General study findings and limits: Cytomegalovirus-associated status was assigned to about 170 TCR beta chains. Sequences of the TCR beta chain were said to predict the HLA-A and HLA-B alleles of most subjects accurately. In a later analysis, common viral pathogens appeared linked to several of the most significant clusters. The majority of TCR sequences were rare, yet some public TCRs appeared in many donors.

With regard to this clone: Its antigen remains unknown.

CDR3 size: 17 residues. Germline V gene lookup returns CDR1 LGHNT and CDR2 FRNRAP. J lost 4 bases, V lost 4 bases, and 11 bases had no gene match. The PCR had 60 Vbeta and 13 Jbeta primers. TCRdb's table, derived via immunoSEQ multiplex PCR, lists solely in-frame clones and lacks some. Here the sample spans approximately 110,000 clones, about 83% being singletons. The rearrangement uses TRBV12-5 and TRBJ2-3; 10 bases line up with TRBD1. Sequencing was carried out using PBMCs. The TCR comes from a man aged 18 to 30 in good health and CMV-seronegative. CDR3 in amino acids: CASGSIGTGVFADTQYF. In DNA, the CDR3 is TGTGCTAGTGGTTCGATTGGGACAGGGGTGTTCGCAGATACGCAGTATTTT.